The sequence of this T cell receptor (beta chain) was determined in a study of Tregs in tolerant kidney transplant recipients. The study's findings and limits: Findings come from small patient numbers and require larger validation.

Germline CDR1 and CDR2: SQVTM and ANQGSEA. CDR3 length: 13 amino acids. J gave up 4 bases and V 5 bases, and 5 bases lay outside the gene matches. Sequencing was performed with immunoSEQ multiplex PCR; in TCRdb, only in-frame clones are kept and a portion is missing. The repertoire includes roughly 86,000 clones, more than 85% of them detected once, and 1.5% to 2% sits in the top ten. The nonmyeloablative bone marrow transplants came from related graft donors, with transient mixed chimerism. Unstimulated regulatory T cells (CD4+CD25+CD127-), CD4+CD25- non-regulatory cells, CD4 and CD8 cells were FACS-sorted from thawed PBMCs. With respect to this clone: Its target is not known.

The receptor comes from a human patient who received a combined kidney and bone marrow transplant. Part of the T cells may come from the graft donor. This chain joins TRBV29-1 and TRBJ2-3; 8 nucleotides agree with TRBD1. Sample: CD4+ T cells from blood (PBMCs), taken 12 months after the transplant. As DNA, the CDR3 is TGCAGCGTTTCAGGACAGGGTTCAGATACGCAGTATTTT. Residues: CSVSGQGSDTQYF.